Each of the 30 T cell receptor beta chains below was sequenced from the same sample in a study of cytomegalovirus exposure and HLA in healthy donors. Researchers ran the PCR with 60 Vbeta and 13 Jbeta primers. Produced via immunoSEQ multiplex PCR; TCRdb's table is partial and in-frame only. The sample has about 96,000 clones; 60% to 75% are singletons. The specimen sequenced was PBMCs. Every receptor here comes from a woman in her seventies in good health and CMV-seropositive.

The rearrangement links TRBV6-6 to TRBJ2-3; 13 bases agree with TRBD2. Germline V lookup: CDR1 MNHNY, CDR2 SVGAGI (reference sequence). Trimming took 6 bases from V and 6 from J; bases not matched to a gene: 6. The CDR3 length is 15 residues. CDR3 bases: TGTGCCAGCAGAAGACTAGCGGGGGGATTGGATACGCAGTATTTT. Translated: CASRRLAGGLDTQYF.

The CDR3 protein is CASSTTGSSGNTIYF. The CDR3 DNA is TGTGCCAGTAGTACTACAGGATCCTCTGGAAACACCATATATTTT. The V call is TRBV19, the J call TRBJ1-3; D is possibly TRBD1 (5 bases). Trimming removed 4 bases from V and 0 bases from J, with 10 bases in between. Germline V CDR1 and CDR2: LNHDA, SQIVND (reference sequence). This CDR3 has 15 amino acids.

This clone came up once. V usage is TRBV5-4 and J usage is TRBJ2-1; 8 bases are shared with TRBD2. V was pared by 4 bases and J by 6 bases, with 12 bases of the junction left unmatched. The germline gives CDR1 SGHNT, CDR2 YYREEE (reference sequence). The CDR3 extends over 16 amino acids. CDR3 DNA: TGTGCCAGCAGCCTCCGGGGCAGCGGGAGAGGCAATGAGCAGTTCTTC. It translates to CASSLRGSGRGNEQFF.

A note on this clone: One junction end disagrees with the germline gene, perhaps due to a read error. The chain uses TRBV7-9 and TRBJ1-2; D gene uncertain. This CDR3 spans 16 amino acids. CDR1 SEHNR and CDR2 FQNEAQ come from the germline V gene (reference sequence). The CDR3 region is CSSSRELIQLLYGYTF. CDR3 nucleotide sequence: TGTTCCAGCAGCCGAGAGCTGATACAGTTACTCTATGGCTACACCTTC. Filled out from reference TRBV7-9 and TRBJ1-2, the complete variable domain reads DTGVSQNPRHKITKRGQNVTFRCDPISEHNRLYWYRQTLGQGPEFLTYFQNEAQLEKSRLLSDRFSAERPKGSFSTLEIQRTEQGDSAMYLCSSSRELIQLLYGYTFGSGTRLTVV.

V usage is TRBV9 and J usage is TRBJ2-7; TRBD1 matches at 12 bases. In germline, CDR1 is SGDLS, CDR2 YYNGEE. This CDR3 has 14 amino acids. After removal of 5 bases from V and 6 bases from J, the junction contained 6 bases not matched to a gene. The CDR3 DNA reads as TGTGCCAGCAGTCAGGGACAGGGGGCTAGCGAGCAGTACTTC. This translates into CASSQGQGASEQYF.

The rearrangement uses TRBV18 and TRBJ2-7, with a tentative D call TRBD1 (6 bases). The CDR3 is 15 amino acids. Trimming cost V 6 bases and J 2 bases, with 17 bases left between them. Germline-derived CDR1 and CDR2 are KGHSH and LQKENI. The CDR3 region is CASSLQQTGTYEQYF. The CDR3 nucleotides read TGTGCCAGCTCGCTACAACAGACAGGAACCTACGAGCAGTACTTC.

V usage is TRBV29-1 and J usage is TRBJ1-2, with 9 bases identical to TRBD1. The V gene's germline CDR1 is SQVTM and CDR2 ANQGSEA. V gave up 4 bases and J gave up 6 bases; unmatched junction bases: 3. The CDR3 contains 12 residues. The CDR3 is CSVGGQGNGYTF. The CDR3 DNA reads as TGCAGCGTTGGGGGACAGGGCAATGGCTACACCTTC.

This clone was seen more than once but under ten times. This chain joins TRBV10-3 and TRBJ1-1; 7 bases match TRBD1. The CDR3 length is 13 residues. J gave up 5 bases and V 5 bases, and 5 bases lay outside the gene matches. The germline gives CDR1 ENHRY, CDR2 SYGVKD. The CDR3 DNA reads TGTGCCATCAGTCAGGGGGTAGGGACTGAAGCTTTCTTT. Protein: CAISQGVGTEAFF.

In its sample, this clone was seen a few times. V and J are TRBV5-8 and TRBJ2-3; the match to TRBD1 covers 10 bases. CDR3 size: 15 residues. J gave up 2 bases and V 3 bases, and 3 bases lay outside the gene matches. The germline V gene has CDR1 SGHTS and CDR2 YDEGEE. The CDR3 DNA follows: TGTGCCAGCAGCTCGGACAGGGGGTACACAGATACGCAGTATTTT. Protein sequence: CASSSDRGYTDTQYF.

This clone was observed a handful of times. The V gene is TRBV7-2, the J gene TRBJ2-7, with D possibly matching TRBD2 (6 bases). Germline V gene sequence: CDR1 SGHTA, CDR2 FQGNSA. V shed 5 bases and J shed 7 bases, with 15 bases lying between them. This CDR3 contains 13 residues. This CDR3 is CASSGGGDREQYF. CDR3 DNA: TGTGCCAGCAGCGGAGGCGGGGATCGGGAGCAGTACTTC.

The chain joins TRBV28 to TRBJ2-4; D is possibly TRBD2 (6 bases). The CDR3 is 16 residues long. V dropped 5 bases and J dropped 4 bases, with 18 bases sitting between them. Germline values: CDR1 MDHEN, CDR2 SYDVKM. The CDR3, as DNA: TGTGCCAGCAGTCCCTGGGTGGGGGGACGGAAAAACATTCAGTACTTC. It codes for CASSPWVGGRKNIQYF.

The rearrangement joins TRBV4-1 to TRBJ2-4; 12 bases match TRBD2. The J segment lost 1 base and the V segment lost 4 bases, leaving 8 bases of the junction unmatched. The germline gives CDR1 MGHRA, CDR2 YSYEKL. This CDR3 spans 18 amino acids. The CDR3 sequence: CASSPGLAGGYAKNIQYF. Here the CDR3 DNA reads TGCGCCAGCAGCCCGGGCCTAGCGGGAGGGTACGCCAAAAACATTCAGTACTTC.

V is TRBV7-9 and J is TRBJ2-7, with TRBD1 as a possible D gene (5 bases). There are 14 residues in the CDR3. Germline CDR1 SEHNR, CDR2 FQNEAQ (reference sequence). With 5 bases removed from V and 4 bases from J, the gap between germline ends came to 15 bases. DNA for the CDR3: TGTGCCAGCAGCGCTCGGACAACTCGATACGAGCAGTACTTC. Encoded protein: CASSARTTRYEQYF.

The V and J genes are TRBV7-8 and TRBJ1-5; the match to TRBD1 covers 9 bases. The CDR3 is 16 residues long. With V trimmed by 5 bases and J by 2 bases, 7 bases remained unmatched. Germline loops: CDR1 SGHVS, CDR2 FQNEAQ. The CDR3 spells CASSTTRTGGNQPQHF. The DNA of the CDR3 is TGTGCCAGCAGCACCACAAGGACAGGGGGCAATCAGCCCCAGCATTTT.

The V and J genes are TRBV27 and TRBJ2-7, with TRBD1 matching over 9 bases. V was pared by 6 bases and J by 2 bases, with 5 bases of the junction left unmatched. This CDR3 is 14 amino acids long. CDR1 is MNHEY, CDR2 SMNVEV, per germline (reference sequence). CDR3 DNA sequence: TGTGCCAGCAGCAAACAGGGGGCTACCTACGAGCAGTACTTC. Translating gives CASSKQGATYEQYF.

The genes are TRBV28 and TRBJ2-7; 8 bases fit TRBD1. The ends lost 3 bases at V and 5 bases at J; junction bases unmatched: 18. Germline-derived CDR1 and CDR2 are MDHEN and SYDVKM. The CDR3 covers 18 residues. The CDR3 DNA reads as TGTGCCAGCAGTTTGTTCTCCGGACAGGGAAAAAAGAGACACGAGCAGTACTTC. This sequence encodes CASSLFSGQGKKRHEQYF.

This sequence joins TRBV7-9 and TRBJ1-2; TRBD1 matches 7 bases. V was pared by 5 bases and J by 0 bases, with 9 bases of the junction left unmatched. The CDR3 runs to 16 residues. Germline CDR1 SEHNR, CDR2 FQNEAQ (reference sequence). The CDR3 sequence is CASSPDRARANYGYTF. The CDR3 region has the DNA TGTGCCAGCAGCCCCGACAGGGCGAGAGCTAACTATGGCTACACCTTC. Filled out from reference TRBV7-9 and TRBJ1-2, the complete variable domain reads DTGVSQNPRHKITKRGQNVTFRCDPISEHNRLYWYRQTLGQGPEFLTYFQNEAQLEKSRLLSDRFSAERPKGSFSTLEIQRTEQGDSAMYLCASSPDRARANYGYTFGSGTRLTVV.

The chain recombines TRBV18 with TRBJ2-6; TRBD1 agrees at 7 bases. Losses at the gene ends were 3 bases for V and 0 bases for J; bases not matched to a gene: 8. From germline, CDR1 is KGHSH and CDR2 LQKENI. The CDR3 extends over 18 amino acids. This CDR3 reads CASSPRQGSRSGANVLTF. CDR3 DNA sequence: TGTGCCAGCTCACCCCGACAGGGATCCCGCTCTGGGGCCAACGTCCTGACTTTC.

V is TRBV29-1 and J is TRBJ2-3, with 7 bases lining up with TRBD1. Germline V gene lookup returns CDR1 SQVTM and CDR2 ANQGSEA. The CDR3 covers 14 residues. V lost 6 bases to trimming and J lost 0 bases; unmatched junction nucleotides: 6. In nucleotides, the CDR3 is TGCAGCGTATCCGGGACAGCGAGCACAGATACGCAGTATTTT. Translated, it gives CSVSGTASTDTQYF.

This chain uses TRBV5-1 with TRBJ1-2, with 7 bases lining up with TRBD1. Per germline, CDR1 SGHRS and CDR2 YFSETQ. The CDR3 has 19 residues. The trim removed 5 bases at V and 4 bases at J, leaving 23 bases unmatched. For the CDR3, the DNA is TGCGCCAGCAGAGACTTGGACAGGCGGGATCGGCTATGGGTCTATGGCTACACCTTC. As protein: CASRDLDRRDRLWVYGYTF.

The genes are TRBV5-6 and TRBJ1-5; 11 bases fit TRBD1. Trimming removed 2 bases from V and 2 bases from J; junction bases left unmatched: 3. The CDR3 is 16 residues long. Germline values: CDR1 SGHDT, CDR2 YYEEEE. The CDR3 sequence: CASSFGQGAGNQPQHF. For the CDR3, the DNA is TGTGCCAGCAGCTTCGGACAGGGGGCAGGCAATCAGCCCCAGCATTTT.

The CDR3 sequence is CASSPSQGGTDTQYF. The CDR3 bases are TGTGCCAGCTCACCGAGTCAGGGCGGCACAGATACGCAGTATTTT. The chain links TRBV18 to TRBJ2-3, with a tentative D call TRBD1 (5 bases). The germline V gene encodes CDR1 KGHSH and CDR2 LQKENI. Trimming removed 3 bases at V and 1 base at J, with 11 bases between. This CDR3 is built from 15 residues. The whole variable domain, filled in from reference TRBV18 and TRBJ2-3, reads NAGVMQNPRHLVRRRGQEARLRCSPMKGHSHVYWYRQLPEEGLKFMVYLQKENIIDESGMPKERFSAEFPKEGPSILRIQQVVRGDSAAYFCASSPSQGGTDTQYFGPGTRLTVL.

This clone was seen more than once but under ten times. The genes are TRBV18 and TRBJ2-3; 10 nucleotides match TRBD2. The CDR3 totals 17 residues. Looked up from germline, CDR1 is KGHSH and CDR2 is LQKENI. After removal of 2 bases from V and 5 bases from J, the junction contained 10 bases not matched to a gene. The CDR3 DNA follows: TGTGCCAGCTCACCAGTAGCGGGGGGTTCTATCGGAGATACGCAGTATTTT. This encodes CASSPVAGGSIGDTQYF.

This clone came up a few times. The gene calls are TRBV6-4 and TRBJ2-1, with a possible D match to TRBD2 (8 bases). Trimming took 2 bases from V and 10 from J, leaving 18 bases between them. The CDR3 sequence is 15 residues long. Germline V gene sequence: CDR1 MRHNA, CDR2 SNTAGT. The DNA of the CDR3 is TGTGCCAGCAGTGACGGGACGGGGGGGGGACAGGAGCAGTTCTTC. Amino acid sequence: CASSDGTGGGQEQFF.

The chain carries TRBV7-9 and TRBJ2-4; D perhaps matches TRBD2 (5 bases). The V gene's germline CDR1 is SEHNR and CDR2 FQNEAQ (reference sequence). V was clipped by 4 bases and J by 6 bases, with 7 bases between them. The CDR3 has 12 residues. The CDR3 region has the DNA TGTGCCAGCAGCTCGGCGGGAAACATTCAGTACTTC. Protein product: CASSSAGNIQYF.

This chain uses TRBV7-3 with TRBJ2-1, with no clear D. The CDR3 covers 16 residues. Deletions cut 3 bases from V and 1 base from J, with 13 bases between. The germline V gene encodes CDR1 SGHTA and CDR2 FQGTGA. CDR3 loop: CASSFGEAQSYNEQFF. CDR3 DNA sequence: TGTGCCAGCAGCTTCGGCGAGGCCCAATCCTACAATGAGCAGTTCTTC.

This chain joins TRBV9 and TRBJ2-3; 13 nucleotides align to TRBD2. Germline CDR1 is SGDLS and CDR2 is YYNGEE. The CDR3 runs 14 residues. Losses at the gene ends were 6 bases for V and 4 bases for J; bases not matched to a gene: 2. The CDR3 region is CASTGLAGADTQYF. DNA of the CDR3: TGTGCCAGCACCGGACTAGCGGGAGCAGATACGCAGTATTTT. The entire variable domain, with the rest obtained from reference TRBV9 and TRBJ2-3, is as follows: DSGVTQTPKHLITATGQRVTLRCSPRSGDLSVYWYQQSLDQGLQFLIQYYNGEERAKGNILERFSAQQFPDLHSELNLSSLELGDSALYFCASTGLAGADTQYFGPGTRLTVL.

This chain joins TRBV2 and TRBJ2-7; TRBD1 matches at 7 bases. The V gene's germline CDR1 is SNHLY and CDR2 FYNNEI. J gave up 3 bases and V 10 bases, and 3 bases lay outside the gene matches. The CDR3 consists of 11 residues. This CDR3 is CATRTGYEQYF. CDR3 nucleotides: TGTGCCACACGGACAGGCTACGAGCAGTACTTC.

The chain links TRBV19 to TRBJ1-5, with 9 bases aligning to TRBD1. Germline V gene lookup returns CDR1 LNHDA and CDR2 SQIVND (reference sequence). This CDR3 is built from 14 residues. V shed 5 bases, J shed 7 bases, and the junction held 6 bases outside the gene matches. The CDR3 sequence is CASSQGQGRQPQHF. The CDR3 region has the DNA TGTGCCAGTAGTCAGGGACAGGGAAGACAGCCCCAGCATTTT.

The chain's CDR3 is CASTPRGIDEQYF. Here the CDR3 DNA reads TGTGCCAGCACCCCACGGGGGATCGACGAGCAGTACTTC. This sequence joins TRBV6-1 and TRBJ2-5; a weak D match, TRBD2 (6 bases). The J call is doubtful: the DNA matches TRBJ2-7 better. Per germline, CDR1 MNHNS and CDR2 SASEGT. This CDR3 region has 13 residues.